Shown below are 20 T cell receptor beta chains from a single sample sequenced in a study of T cells after yellow fever vaccination. TCRdb analysed the 5' RACE reads with MiXCR anew, one entry per CDR3 protein. Of hundreds of thousands of distinct CDR3 sequences listed, roughly 8.7% were seen once; the top ten hold more than 15%. Here the sequenced sample was PBMCs, taken on the day of the first yellow fever vaccination. These receptors all come from a man younger than 35 who received the YFV17D yellow fever vaccine.

This clonotype was detected many times. The rearrangement links TRBV4-2 to TRBJ1-1; D is ambiguous. This CDR3 has 11 residues. Germline-derived CDR1 and CDR2 are LGHNA and YNFKEQ. The V end was cut by 1 base, the J end by 7 bases, with 4 bases between. This CDR3 is CASSQGVEAFF. The CDR3 DNA reads as TGTGCCAGCAGCCAAGGGGTTGAAGCTTTCTTT.

This chain links TRBV21-1 with TRBJ2-7; the table's TRBD1 call for D was not verified on the DNA. TRBV21-1 is annotated as a pseudogene. CDR3 length equals 16 residues. This chain's CDR3 is CASSKGFTGASYEQYV. DNA of the CDR3: TGTGCCAGCAGCAAAGGCTTTACGGGGGCTTCCTACGAGCAGTACGTC.

This clonotype was counted only a few times. The chain couples TRBV5-4 to TRBJ2-3; no firm D call. From germline, CDR1 is SGHNT and CDR2 YYREEE (reference sequence). The CDR3 runs 14 residues. The ends were cut back, 0 bases at V and 5 bases at J, with 10 bases in the middle. The CDR3 bases are TGTGCCAGCAGCTTGGCCTCGTCGGGAGATACGCAGTATTTT. Amino acid sequence: CASSLASSGDTQYF.

The sample holds many counts of this clonotype. The V call is TRBV4-2, the J call TRBJ2-3; a weak D match, TRBD2 (5 bases). The CDR3 spans 16 residues. The germline gives CDR1 LGHNA, CDR2 YNFKEQ. The V and J ends lost 3 bases and 4 bases respectively, with 17 bases between them. CDR3 bases: TGTGCCAGCAGCCAGAATACTAGGCCATTGGCAGATACGCAGTATTTT. The encoded protein is CASSQNTRPLADTQYF.

This sequence joins TRBV5-1 and TRBJ1-1; 10 bases match TRBD1. From germline, CDR1 is SGHRS and CDR2 YFSETQ. This CDR3 has 16 residues. The ends lost 4 bases at V and 1 base at J; junction bases unmatched: 7. This CDR3 reads CASSVDRGLRNTEAFF. The CDR3 DNA reads as TGCGCCAGCAGCGTCGACAGGGGGCTTAGGAACACTGAAGCTTTCTTT.

This clonotype was counted a few times. The chain is built from TRBV7-6 and TRBJ2-1, with D tentatively TRBD2 (5 bases). The CDR3 sequence is 12 residues long. Germline lookup yields CDR1 SGHVS and CDR2 FNYEAQ. V was cut by 5 bases and J by 5 bases, with 7 bases left in between. The CDR3 protein is CASSERNNEQFF. The CDR3 nucleotides read TGTGCCAGCAGCGAGCGGAACAATGAGCAGTTCTTC.

The rearrangement uses TRBV5-4 and TRBJ1-4; no definite D call. The CDR3 is 13 residues long. V was clipped by 1 base and J by 7 bases, with 8 bases between them. The germline CDR1 and CDR2 sequences are SGHNT and YYREEE (reference sequence). CDR3 in DNA: TGTGCCAGCAGCTTGTATACGGCTGAAAAACTGTTTTTT. Translated: CASSLYTAEKLFF.

Many counts were recorded for this clonotype. The gene calls are TRBV12-3 or TRBV12-4 and TRBJ1-2; 8 bases align to TRBD1. CDR3 length: 15 amino acids. The ends lost 3 bases at V and 3 bases at J; junction bases unmatched: 6. Here the CDR3 DNA reads TGTGCCAGCAGTTTCGGGGTGACAGGGGACTATGGCTACACCTTC. It specifies CASSFGVTGDYGYTF.

This clonotype was picked up many times. This chain links TRBV7-9 with TRBJ2-3; D might be TRBD2 (7 bases). V was cut by 5 bases and J by 2 bases, with 17 bases left in between. The germline gives CDR1 SEHNR, CDR2 FQNEAQ (reference sequence). There are 16 residues in the CDR3. The CDR3 here is CASSEVGGGYTDTQYF. The CDR3 region has the DNA TGTGCCAGCAGCGAAGTTGGCGGGGGCTACACAGATACGCAGTATTTT.

The rearrangement links TRBV11-3 to TRBJ2-1, with D unresolved. This CDR3 is built from 15 residues. V was shortened by 1 base and J by 0 bases, with 7 bases between the two germline ends. The germline CDR1 and CDR2 sequences are SGHNT and YENEEA. CDR3 coding DNA: TGTGCCAGCAGCTTAGGTAGTATCTCCTACAATGAGCAGTTCTTC. Translation gives CASSLGSISYNEQFF.

The genes are TRBV9 and TRBJ2-2; 9 bases are shared with TRBD1. The CDR3 loop spans 16 amino acids. Germline values: CDR1 SGDLS, CDR2 YYNGEE. V shed 2 bases, J shed 5 bases, and the junction held 7 bases outside the gene matches. The CDR3 loop is CASSVWDRVPTGELFF. The CDR3 DNA sequence: TGTGCCAGCAGCGTGTGGGACAGGGTACCTACCGGGGAGCTGTTTTTT.

The J gene is TRBJ2-3, the V gene TRBV7-9; either TRBD1 or TRBD2 may supply D (7 bases each). Germline-derived CDR1 and CDR2 are SEHNR and FQNEAQ (reference sequence). With 6 bases removed from V and 1 base from J, the gap between germline ends came to 23 bases. This CDR3 is built from 18 residues. Here the CDR3 DNA reads TGTGCCAGCAGAGAACCCTCCAGGGGGGGCTTCCGCACAGATACGCAGTATTTT. This sequence encodes CASREPSRGGFRTDTQYF.

This clonotype came up a few times. J is TRBJ2-3 and V is TRBV27; possible D gene TRBD2, 5 bases. Looked up from germline, CDR1 is MNHEY and CDR2 is SMNVEV (reference sequence). The V end lost 3 bases, the J end lost 6 bases, and 16 bases lay between the germline ends. This CDR3 has 15 residues. CDR3 protein: CASSFVAGLLDTQYF. The CDR3 coding sequence is TGTGCCAGCAGTTTTGTGGCGGGCCTCCTGGATACGCAGTATTTT.

The J gene is TRBJ1-6, the V gene TRBV7-9; D call uncertain. This CDR3 spans 14 amino acids. CDR1 and CDR2 from the germline V gene are SEHNR and FQNEAQ (reference sequence). Deletions cut 6 bases from V and 6 bases from J, with 12 bases between. CDR3 loop: CASRKEAANSPLHF. DNA of the CDR3: TGTGCCAGCAGGAAGGAGGCAGCTAATTCACCCCTCCACTTT.

This clonotype appeared a few times. V is TRBV23-1 and J is TRBJ2-7; maybe TRBD1 (6 bases). TRBV23-1 is identified as an open reading frame with a role that is uncertain. The CDR3 is 14 residues long. V lost 4 bases to trimming and J lost 3 bases, with 13 bases between them. CDR3 region: CASSLEDSLYEQYV. The CDR3 nucleotides are TGCGCCAGCAGTCTCGAGGACAGTCTCTACGAGCAGTACGTC.

The chain carries TRBV20-1 and TRBJ1-2; TRBD1 might be the D (6 bases). Germline V gene data show CDR1 as DFQATT and CDR2 as SNEGSKA (reference sequence). The ends were cut back, 2 bases at V and 3 bases at J, with 13 bases in the middle. This CDR3 comprises 14 residues. The CDR3 is CSARLRGPDYGYTF. CDR3 DNA sequence: TGCAGTGCTAGACTCAGGGGCCCCGACTATGGCTACACCTTC.

This clonotype was counted only a few times. This sequence joins TRBV6-1 and TRBJ2-1; D is uncertain. V lost 6 bases and J lost 4, with 10 bases in between. Per the germline V gene, CDR1 is MNHNS and CDR2 is SASEGT. This CDR3 contains 13 residues. CDR3 in amino acids: CASRTPGYNEQFF. CDR3 sequence (DNA): TGTGCCAGCAGGACCCCTGGGTACAATGAGCAGTTCTTC.

This clonotype was detected a few times. J is TRBJ1-2 and V is TRBV12-3 or TRBV12-4, with TRBD1 matching over 8 bases. Trimming at V came to 2 bases and at J to 7 bases, leaving 9 bases not matched to a gene. CDR3 length equals 15 residues. This CDR3 is CASSLSAGGFGGYTF. Written as DNA, the CDR3 is TGTGCCAGCAGTTTATCCGCAGGGGGCTTTGGTGGCTACACCTTC.

This clonotype was seen a handful of times. The chain joins TRBV5-1 to TRBJ2-6; D not resolved. From germline, CDR1 is SGHRS and CDR2 YFSETQ. V dropped 4 bases and J dropped 2 bases, with 10 bases sitting between them. The length of the CDR3 is 15 residues. The CDR3 DNA reads as TGCGCCAGCAGCCCTCTTGTGACTGGGGCCAACGTCCTGACTTTC. It yields the protein CASSPLVTGANVLTF. Complete variable domain (other parts from reference TRBV5-1 and TRBJ2-6): KAGVTQTPRYLIKTRGQQVTLSCSPISGHRSVSWYQQTPGQGLQFLFEYFSETQRNKGNFPGRFSGRQFSNSRSEMNVSTLELGDSALYLCASSPLVTGANVLTFGAGSRLTVL.

Only a few counts were recorded for this clonotype. The rearrangement links TRBV7-2 to TRBJ1-1, with 9 bases that match TRBD1. The J segment lost 6 bases and the V segment lost 1 base, leaving 9 bases of the junction unmatched. There are 16 residues in the CDR3. Germline V CDR1 and CDR2: SGHTA, FQGNSA. The CDR3 nucleotides read TGTGCCAGCAGCTTAGGCCCGGGACAGGGTTTATCTGAAGCTTTCTTT. This sequence encodes CASSLGPGQGLSEAFF.